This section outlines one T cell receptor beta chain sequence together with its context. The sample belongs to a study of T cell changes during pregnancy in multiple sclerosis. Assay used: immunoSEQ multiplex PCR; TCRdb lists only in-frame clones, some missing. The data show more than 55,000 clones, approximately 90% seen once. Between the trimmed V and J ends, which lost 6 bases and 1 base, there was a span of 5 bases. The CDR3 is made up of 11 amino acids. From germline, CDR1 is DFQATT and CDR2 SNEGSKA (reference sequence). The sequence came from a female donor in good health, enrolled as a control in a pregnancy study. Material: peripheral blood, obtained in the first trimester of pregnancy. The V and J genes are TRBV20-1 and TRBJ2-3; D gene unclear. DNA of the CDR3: TGCAGTGCCGAGGGCACAGATACGCAGTATTTT. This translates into CSAEGTDTQYF.